Detailed here is one TCR beta chain. This clone was seen more than once but under ten times. Its antigen target is currently unknown. Within one base of it there is no much larger clone, and no base qualities were kept. This same CDR3 is encoded by further DNA sequences in the sample. The data are from a study of cytomegalovirus exposure and HLA in healthy donors (dated by TCRdb to between 2016 and 2019). A note on the overall study: A later analysis indicated that the roughly 120 validation repertoires were generated on the platform also employed for the approximately 690 repertoires of the first cohort. The study combined high-throughput TCR immunosequencing, statistical association of individual TCRs with disease status, and machine learning to predict cytomegalovirus infection status. The study was designed to test whether signatures of past pathogen exposure could be identified by cataloging public T cell receptors. Besides the first cohort of around 700 subjects, a separate validation cohort made up of 120 different subjects was used.

Libraries were made using the immunoSEQ multiplex PCR assay. The original methods were these. A statistical classification framework was built to diagnose cytomegalovirus status from the catalog of TCR beta chain sequences. TCRdb took over this immuneACCESS table, retaining in-frame rearrangements with V and J assigned. Such tables are incomplete; in checked studies, under half of the missing clones stem from an unresolved V gene, and the remainder is unexplained. The DNA gave D and trimming, while V, J and clone size come from that table. The sample has more than 80,000 clones on record, 88% of them singletons. The top ten constitute around 1.7% of the sample. General findings and caveats noted by the study authors: The classifier was reported to diagnose cytomegalovirus status with high specificity and sensitivity in both the original cohort and the validation cohort. A total of fewer than 200 TCR beta chains were listed by the study as associated with cytomegalovirus. Three of the identified cytomegalovirus-associated TCR beta chains were confirmed in vitro to be specific for cytomegalovirus antigens. The authors suggested that the approach could potentially be extended to other disease states and immunological phenotypes. While some public TCRs were present in many individuals, most TCR sequences turned up only very rarely across donors. The validation cohort had no HLA typing available for a later analysis, so co-occurrence within that cohort was assessed over all 120 or so repertoires. A later analysis found that TCRs clustered in the first cohort also tended to co-occur in the 130 or so validation repertoires, with 90% to 95% of cluster scores above 0.

The donors were included in the validation cohort of roughly 130 subjects, a group kept apart from the approximately 700-subject first cohort. The sequence derives from a woman aged 18-35 years in good health and CMV-seropositive. Source material: PBMCs.

The CDR3 in this case is CASSLVGGNNEQFF. The sequenced DNA is TGTGCCAGCAGCTTGGTCGGGGGGAACAATGAGCAGTTCTTC. The sequence joins TRBV5-6 to TRBJ2-1, with 7 junctional bases fitting TRBD2. Here V drops 0 bases and J drops 5 bases, and the junction holds 2 bases not matched to any gene. Taken from cysteine to phenylalanine, the CDR3 has 14 residues. Only the CDR3 DNA is retained, 42 bases long and in frame from the first base. From a lookup of the germline V gene, CDR1 and CDR2 are SGHDT and YYEEEE.